A selection of T cell receptor beta chains follows, all from one sample in a study of cytomegalovirus exposure and HLA in healthy donors. Sequencing was performed with immunoSEQ multiplex PCR; in TCRdb, only in-frame clones are kept and a portion is missing. This table has roughly 140,000 clones, roughly 76% appearing once. Sequencing input: PBMCs. Every receptor here comes from a female donor in good health and CMV-seronegative. Each CDR3 is given without its conserved first and last residue.

>TRBV2|TRBJ1-5
ASSDEVQPQH
>TRBV6-5|TRBJ2-7
ASSYLTSGKPYEQY
>TRBV30|TRBJ1-2
AWSVPGAKRYT
>TRBV7-3|TRBJ2-6
ASSPQGTALSSGANVLT
>TRBV2|TRBJ2-7
ASSEEQGLFYEQY
>TRBV28|TRBJ2-7
ASSSYEKGESSYEQY
>TRBV27|TRBJ2-7
ASSPLGDYEQY
>TRBV29-1|TRBJ1-1
SVPVNTEAF
>TRBV5-1|TRBJ1-1
ASSLEVGEGTEAF
>TRBV6-1|TRBJ2-7
ASSEGLARSYEQY
>TRBV28|TRBJ2-7
ASSLPRTGIRVGGSYEQY
>TRBV5-1|TRBJ1-1
ASSLVGAFGGAF